The sequence of this T cell receptor beta chain was determined in a study of blood T cell repertoires in COVID-19. Repertoires were generated with immunoSEQ multiplex PCR, while TCRdb's copy carries only in-frame clones and drops some. The sample consists of 210,000 or so clones, roughly 90% of them appearing once. The CDR3 is 13 amino acids. V was shortened by 4 bases and J by 0 bases, with 7 bases between the two germline ends. Per germline, CDR1 MGHRA and CDR2 YSYEKL. The origin of this receptor is a woman in her forties or fifties in a cohort exposed to, infected with or recovered from COVID-19 (not recorded which). The rearrangement uses TRBV4-1 and TRBJ2-7; D is unresolved. Sequenced input: PBMCs or T cells enriched from blood (not recorded which). CDR3 sequence reads: CASSRLISYEQYF. The CDR3 DNA reads as TGCGCCAGCAGCCGGCTGATCTCCTACGAGCAGTACTTC.